Below are 2 T cell receptor beta chains sequenced from a single sample in a study of blood T cell repertoires in COVID-19. Using immunoSEQ multiplex PCR, the repertoire was profiled, and TCRdb retains in-frame clones only, with some absent. The sample lists 150,000 to 200,000 clones; around 80% were seen once. Input material: peripheral blood. These receptors were taken from a man aged 55 to 70 with acute or convalescent COVID-19.

The chain uses TRBV7-2 and TRBJ1-2; 8 positions match TRBD1. This CDR3 spans 16 amino acids. Trimming at V came to 4 bases and at J to 0 bases, leaving 7 bases not matched to a gene. CDR1 is SGHTA, CDR2 FQGNSA, per germline. The CDR3 loop is CASSYRQGPANYGYTF. CDR3 in DNA: TGTGCCAGCAGCTACAGACAGGGGCCCGCTAACTATGGCTACACCTTC.

This rearrangement joins TRBV3-1 (or the pseudogene TRBV3-2) to TRBJ2-1, with D perhaps matching TRBD2 (5 bases). Germline CDR1 is LGHDT and CDR2 is YNNKEL (reference sequence). The length of the CDR3 is 13 residues. Deletions cut 1 base from V and 9 bases from J, with 10 bases between. The CDR3 DNA sequence: TGTGCCAGCAGCCAAGCGGACTCTTCTGAGCAGTTCTTC. It yields the protein CASSQADSSEQFF.